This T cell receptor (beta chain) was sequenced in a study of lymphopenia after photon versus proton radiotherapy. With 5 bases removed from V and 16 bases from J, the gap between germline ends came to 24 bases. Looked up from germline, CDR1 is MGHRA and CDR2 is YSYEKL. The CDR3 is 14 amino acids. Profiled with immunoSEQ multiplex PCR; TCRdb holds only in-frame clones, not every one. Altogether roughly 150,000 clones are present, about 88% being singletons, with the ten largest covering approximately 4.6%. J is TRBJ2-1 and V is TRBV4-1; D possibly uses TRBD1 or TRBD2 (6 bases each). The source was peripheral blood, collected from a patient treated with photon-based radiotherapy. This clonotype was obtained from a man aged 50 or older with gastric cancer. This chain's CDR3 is CASSEGSWGAASFF. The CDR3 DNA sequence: TGCGCCAGCAGCGAGGGGTCCTGGGGGGCAGCAAGCTTCTTC.